The clone carrying this TCR beta chain was seen at least ten times. The antigen is not known. CDR3 length: 13 residues. V was cut by 2 bases and J by 6 bases, with 11 bases left in between. Looked up from germline, CDR1 is GTSNPN and CDR2 is SVGIG (reference sequence). The data derive from a study of beta chain features in type 1 diabetes. Overall study results and limits: When Type 1 diabetes patients were examined, their TCRB CDR3s proved moderately but significantly shorter in all four CD4+ subsets.

TCRB transcripts that were expressed got sequenced, as all of the isolated RNA had been reverse transcribed. Repertoires were generated with immunoSEQ multiplex PCR, while TCRdb's copy carries only in-frame clones and drops some. The sample yields around 140,000 clones, 10% to 15% seen once. Sequencing input: central memory CD4+ T cells from blood. This rearrangement joins TRBV30 to TRBJ1-5; D not resolved. The TCR was taken from a man aged 18-30 years with type 1 diabetes. In nucleotides, the CDR3 is TGTGCCTGGAGTATGGCGGAGGGTCAGCCCCAGCATTTT. This encodes CAWSMAEGQPQHF.